These 18 T cell receptor beta chains share one sample of origin, sequenced in a study of control samples from healthy donors and cancer patients. The data were produced by immunoSEQ multiplex PCR, yet TCRdb's version contains in-frame clones alone and is incomplete. The data contain 9,500 to 15,000 clones, roughly 95% of them singletons. Sequenced input: PBMCs. These receptors came from a man in his 70s with head and neck cancer.

V gene TRBV6-5 combines with J gene TRBJ2-1; D unresolved. Trimming stripped 4 bases from V and 0 bases from J, with 7 bases between. CDR1 and CDR2 (germline): MNHEY, SVGAGI. The CDR3 is 14 amino acids. The CDR3 DNA reads TGTGCCAGCAGTTCTCAAAACTCCTACAATGAGCAGTTCTTC. Protein sequence: CASSSQNSYNEQFF.

This chain uses TRBV24-1 with TRBJ1-5, with D hard to call. V was cut by 5 bases and J by 0 bases, with 16 bases left in between. CDR1 is KGHDR and CDR2 is SFDVKD in the germline V gene. This CDR3 is built from 17 residues. CDR3 coding DNA: TGTGCCACCAGTGGAACCCTCCTGACGGTTAGCAATCAGCCCCAGCATTTT. Residues: CATSGTLLTVSNQPQHF.

The genes are TRBV2 and TRBJ1-2; D not resolved. V was trimmed by 4 bases and J by 4 bases, leaving 4 bases between them. Germline V gives CDR1 SNHLY, CDR2 FYNNEI. The CDR3 spans 11 residues. In DNA form, the CDR3 reads TGTGCCAGCAGTGGGGGCTATGGCTACACCTTC. Amino acid sequence: CASSGGYGYTF.

The genes are TRBV19 and TRBJ2-3; D is possibly TRBD1 (5 bases). The germline CDR1 and CDR2 sequences are LNHDA and SQIVND (reference sequence). CDR3 length: 15 residues. With 7 bases removed from V and 1 base from J, the gap between germline ends came to 15 bases. CDR3 protein: CASMAGRWGTDTQYF. The CDR3, as DNA: TGTGCCAGTATGGCAGGGCGCTGGGGCACAGATACGCAGTATTTT. Based on the CDR3 plus reference TRBV19 and TRBJ2-3, the full variable domain is DGGITQSPKYLFRKEGQNVTLSCEQNLNHDAMYWYRQDPGQGLRLIYYSQIVNDFQKGDIAEGYSVSREKKESFPLTVTSAQKNPTAFYLCASMAGRWGTDTQYFGPGTRLTVL.

V usage is TRBV2 and J usage is TRBJ2-6; no clear D gene. V dropped 7 bases and J dropped 0 bases, with 4 bases sitting between them. The CDR3 covers 13 residues. The germline V gene encodes CDR1 SNHLY and CDR2 FYNNEI. The CDR3 protein is CASNPSGANVLTF. The CDR3, as DNA: TGTGCCAGCAACCCCTCTGGGGCCAACGTCCTGACTTTC.

The chain has TRBV25-1 and TRBJ1-4, with D possibly matching TRBD1 (6 bases). CDR3 length: 14 amino acids. V lost 8 bases and J lost 8, with 18 bases in between. Looked up from germline, CDR1 is MGHDK and CDR2 is SYGVNS. CDR3 in DNA: TGTGCCAGCTCGGACAGAAGGAATGACGAAAAACTGTTTTTT. Its translation is CASSDRRNDEKLFF.

The V and J genes are TRBV10-3 and TRBJ2-5, with TRBD1 matching 8 bases. V lost 6 bases and J lost 1; bases outside the gene matches: 7. The CDR3 loop spans 15 amino acids. The germline V gene encodes CDR1 ENHRY and CDR2 SYGVKD. This chain's CDR3 is CAISAQGAIQETQYF. Here the CDR3 DNA reads TGTGCCATCAGCGCCCAGGGGGCGATCCAAGAGACCCAGTACTTC.

V and J are TRBV30 and TRBJ1-1, with D possibly matching TRBD1 (5 bases). CDR3 length equals 12 residues. CDR1 GTSNPN and CDR2 SVGIG come from the germline V gene (reference sequence). The germline V and J ends were trimmed by 0 bases and 6 bases, with 8 bases remaining between them. CDR3 residues: CAWSVRGAEAFF. DNA for the CDR3: TGTGCCTGGAGTGTACGGGGGGCTGAAGCTTTCTTT.

This rearrangement joins TRBV13 to TRBJ1-2, with TRBD1 matching 7 bases. Germline values: CDR1 PRHDT, CDR2 FYEKMQ (reference sequence). This CDR3 is 16 amino acids long. V dropped 5 bases and J dropped 7; count of bases not matched to a gene: 16. The CDR3, as DNA: TGTGCCAGCAGCGTGAGCCAGGGGGGCTCTCAGTTTGGCTACACCTTC. Amino acids: CASSVSQGGSQFGYTF.

The gene calls are TRBV5-1 and TRBJ1-1; the D gene is possibly TRBD1 (6 bases). The CDR3 is made up of 15 amino acids. Deletions cut 4 bases from V and 3 bases from J, with 16 bases between. The V gene's germline CDR1 is SGHRS and CDR2 YFSETQ. The CDR3 DNA reads TGCGCCAGCAGCATCCAGGGGAGCTGGGACACTGAAGCTTTCTTT. Its protein product is CASSIQGSWDTEAFF.

The rearrangement joins TRBV21-1 to TRBJ2-2. TRBV21-1 counts as a pseudogene. CDR3 length equals 16 residues. The CDR3 DNA sequence: TGTGCCAGCAGCAAAGAGGGCAGGCTGAACACCGGGGAGCTGTTTTTT. Its protein is CASSKEGRLNTGELFF.

The V call is TRBV12-5, the J call TRBJ1-5, with 8 positions matching TRBD1. CDR1 and CDR2 from the germline V gene are LGHNT and FRNRAP. The J segment lost 3 bases and the V segment lost 3 bases, leaving 4 bases of the junction unmatched. There are 15 residues in the CDR3. In DNA, the CDR3 is TGTGCTAGTGGTTTAGGACAGGGCTTCAATCAGCCCCAGCATTTT. Residues: CASGLGQGFNQPQHF.

This chain connects TRBV7-9 to TRBJ2-3; D is possibly TRBD2 (5 bases). The CDR3 runs to 12 residues. V lost 11 bases and J 4 bases, leaving 13 bases between the germline ends. Germline assignment: CDR1 SEHNR and CDR2 FQNEAQ (reference sequence). This CDR3 is CAPKEEADTQYF. In DNA, the CDR3 is TGTGCCCCCAAGGAGGAAGCAGATACGCAGTATTTT.

The chain joins TRBV2 to TRBJ2-1; 12 nucleotides line up with TRBD1. Germline assignment: CDR1 SNHLY and CDR2 FYNNEI. The CDR3 extends over 14 amino acids. Germline trimming cut 5 bases from V and 8 bases from J; bases unmatched to any gene: 4. In DNA form, the CDR3 reads TGTGCCAGCAGTCCGGGACAGGGGGCTCATGAGCAGTTCTTC. This translates into CASSPGQGAHEQFF.

The chain is built from TRBV19 and TRBJ2-3, with D possibly matching TRBD1 (6 bases). The V gene's germline CDR1 is LNHDA and CDR2 SQIVND (reference sequence). Trimming shortened V by 0 bases and J by 0 bases, and 13 bases separated the two germline ends. The CDR3 is made up of 17 amino acids. The CDR3 protein is CASSIDWTAISTDTQYF. Here the CDR3 DNA reads TGTGCCAGTAGTATAGATTGGACAGCGATTAGCACAGATACGCAGTATTTT.

The chain joins TRBV3-1 (or the pseudogene TRBV3-2) to TRBJ1-2, with 7 bases aligning to TRBD1. V trimming: 1 base; J trimming: 4 bases; junction bases outside the gene matches: 6. Germline-derived CDR1 and CDR2 are LGHDT and YNNKEL (reference sequence). CDR3 length: 15 residues. CDR3 protein: CASSQGRGRGYGYTF. CDR3 nucleotide sequence: TGTGCCAGCAGCCAAGGTAGGGGGCGAGGCTATGGCTACACCTTC.

This chain uses TRBV6-5 with TRBJ1-1; possible D gene TRBD1, 6 bases. This CDR3 spans 12 amino acids. V was pared by 6 bases and J by 11 bases, with 16 bases between. The germline V gene has CDR1 MNHEY and CDR2 SVGAGI. The CDR3 DNA sequence: TGTGCCAGCAGGACCGGCGGGGGCGAGGCTTTCTTT. Encoded protein: CASRTGGGEAFF.

This sequence joins TRBV5-1 and TRBJ2-1, with TRBD2 as a possible D gene (5 bases). Looked up from germline, CDR1 is SGHRS and CDR2 is YFSETQ. The V end lost 0 bases, the J end lost 4 bases, and 11 bases lay between the germline ends. The CDR3 length is 15 residues. The DNA of the CDR3 is TGCGCCAGCAGCTTGGGTAACAGCGGATACAATGAGCAGTTCTTC. It codes for CASSLGNSGYNEQFF.